The 8 T cell receptor beta chains below were found in one sample sequenced in a study of cytomegalovirus exposure and HLA in healthy donors. The PCR employed 60 Vbeta primers together with 13 Jbeta primers. Profiling relied on immunoSEQ multiplex PCR, and the TCRdb table lists in-frame clones only, not all of them. The sample shows tens of thousands of clones, 65% to 85% of them seen only once. Specimen: PBMCs. The receptors shown here come from a man between 18 and 29 years old in good health and CMV-seronegative.

The gene calls are TRBV10-3 and TRBJ2-3, with 8 bases that match TRBD2. This CDR3 spans 13 amino acids. V gave up 7 bases and J gave up 4 bases; unmatched junction bases: 4. The germline CDR1 and CDR2 sequences are ENHRY and SYGVKD. The CDR3 region is CAIKERESDTQYF. The CDR3 DNA sequence: TGTGCCATCAAAGAGCGGGAGTCAGATACGCAGTATTTT.

This clone was seen only a few times. The chain links TRBV6-5 to TRBJ1-5; D is unclear. This CDR3 contains 15 residues. V was trimmed by 6 bases and J by 0 bases, leaving 12 bases between them. From germline, CDR1 is MNHEY and CDR2 SVGAGI. The CDR3 bases are TGTGCCAGCAGACAGTACCATCTTAGCAATCAGCCCCAGCATTTT. It specifies CASRQYHLSNQPQHF.

The V and J genes are TRBV5-1 and TRBJ2-6, with D tentatively TRBD2 (5 bases). V was pared by 3 bases and J by 0 bases, with 7 bases between. The CDR3 has 15 residues. Germline lookup yields CDR1 SGHRS and CDR2 YFSETQ. CDR3 in amino acids: CASSWRISGANVLTF. In DNA, the CDR3 is TGCGCCAGCAGCTGGAGGATCTCTGGGGCCAACGTCCTGACTTTC.

The V and J genes are TRBV7-9 and TRBJ2-1; D may be TRBD1 (5 bases). Germline V gene lookup returns CDR1 SEHNR and CDR2 FQNEAQ (reference sequence). The V end lost 4 bases, the J end lost 8 bases, and 18 bases lay between the germline ends. The CDR3 spans 15 residues. In nucleotides, the CDR3 is TGTGCCAGCAGCTCCCAAACCGCAGGGTACGATGAGCAGTTCTTC. This encodes CASSSQTAGYDEQFF.

This clone came up a few times. For the CDR3, the DNA is TGCGCCAGCTTAGGGGGGGACAGGAATGGCTACACCTTC. Protein: CASLGGDRNGYTF. The rearrangement uses TRBV4-1 and TRBJ1-2, with TRBD1 matching over 8 bases. The germline V gene encodes CDR1 MGHRA and CDR2 YSYEKL. The ends lost 8 bases at V and 6 bases at J; junction bases unmatched: 8. The CDR3 covers 13 residues.

This chain links TRBV7-8 with TRBJ1-2, with D tentatively TRBD1 (5 bases). Trimming left V 7 bases short and J 6 bases short, with 21 bases between. This CDR3 contains 15 residues. Germline CDR1 SGHVS, CDR2 FQNEAQ. The CDR3 nucleotides read TGTGCCAGCACCCAAGAGCTTGCAGGGAGGGATGGCTACACCTTC. Translating it yields CASTQELAGRDGYTF.

The chain recombines TRBV19 with TRBJ2-1; the D gene is possibly TRBD2 (6 bases). Germline values: CDR1 LNHDA, CDR2 SQIVND (reference sequence). The CDR3 is 15 residues long. Trimming took 3 bases from V and 4 from J, leaving 13 bases between them. The CDR3 region is CASSIDGGAYNEQFF. CDR3 sequence (DNA): TGTGCCAGTAGTATTGATGGCGGGGCTTACAATGAGCAGTTCTTC.

J is TRBJ1-2 and V is TRBV4-3; no definite D call. The CDR3 consists of 15 residues. Trimming left V 2 bases short and J 2 bases short, with 12 bases between. Germline CDR1 and CDR2: LGHNA and YSLEER. CDR3 nucleotides: TGCGCCAGCAGCCAATTTAGCGAAATCAACTATGGCTACACCTTC. Translation gives CASSQFSEINYGYTF.